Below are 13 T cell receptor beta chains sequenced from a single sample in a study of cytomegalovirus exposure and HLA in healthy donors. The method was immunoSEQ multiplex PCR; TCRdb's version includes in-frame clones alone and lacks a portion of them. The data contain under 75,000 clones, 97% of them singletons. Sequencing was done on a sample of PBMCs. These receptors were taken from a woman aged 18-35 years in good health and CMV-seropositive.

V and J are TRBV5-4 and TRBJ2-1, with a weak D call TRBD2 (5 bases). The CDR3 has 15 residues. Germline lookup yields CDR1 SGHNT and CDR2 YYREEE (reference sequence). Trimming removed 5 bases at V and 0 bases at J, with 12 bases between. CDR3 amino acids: CASSPRTVSYNEQFF. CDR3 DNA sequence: TGTGCCAGCAGTCCCCGGACTGTCTCCTACAATGAGCAGTTCTTC. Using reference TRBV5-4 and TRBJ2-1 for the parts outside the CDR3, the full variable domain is ETGVTQSPTHLIKTRGQQVTLRCSSQSGHNTVSWYQQALGQGPQFIFQYYREEENGRGNFPPRFSGLQFPNYSSELNVNALELDDSALYLCASSPRTVSYNEQFFGPGTRLTVL.

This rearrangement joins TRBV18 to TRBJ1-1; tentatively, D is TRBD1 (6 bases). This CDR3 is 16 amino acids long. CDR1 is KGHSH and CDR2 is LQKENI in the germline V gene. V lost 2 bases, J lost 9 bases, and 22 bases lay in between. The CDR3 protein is CASSPGRVRQETKAFF. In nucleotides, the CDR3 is TGTGCCAGCTCACCAGGACGAGTACGACAGGAAACGAAAGCTTTCTTT.

CDR3 in amino acids: CASSLATGTDTQYF. The CDR3 nucleotides read TGTGCCAGCAGCTTAGCCACGGGCACAGATACGCAGTATTTT. J is TRBJ2-3 and V is TRBV13; D gene unclear. Trimming took 1 base from V and 1 from J, leaving 6 bases between them. CDR3 length: 14 residues. The V gene's germline CDR1 is PRHDT and CDR2 FYEKMQ (reference sequence).

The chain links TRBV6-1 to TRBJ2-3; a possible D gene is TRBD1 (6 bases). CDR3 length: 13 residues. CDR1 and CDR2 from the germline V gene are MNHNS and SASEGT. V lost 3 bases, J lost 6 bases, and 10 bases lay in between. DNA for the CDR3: TGTGCCAGCAGTGAGTACAGGGCGGATACGCAGTATTTT. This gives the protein CASSEYRADTQYF.

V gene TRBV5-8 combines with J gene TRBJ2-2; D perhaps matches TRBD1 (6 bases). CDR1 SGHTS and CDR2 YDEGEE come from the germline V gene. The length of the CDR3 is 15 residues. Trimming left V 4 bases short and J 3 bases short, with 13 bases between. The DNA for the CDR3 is TGTGCCAGCAGCGGTACCCCAGGGGACACCGGGGAGCTGTTTTTT. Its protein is CASSGTPGDTGELFF.

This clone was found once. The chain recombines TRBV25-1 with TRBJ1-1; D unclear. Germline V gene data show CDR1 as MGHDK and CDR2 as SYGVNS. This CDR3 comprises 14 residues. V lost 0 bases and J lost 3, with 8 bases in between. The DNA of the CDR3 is TGTGCCAGCAGTGAATATGCGTTGGACACTGAAGCTTTCTTT. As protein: CASSEYALDTEAFF. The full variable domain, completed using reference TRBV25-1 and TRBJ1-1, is EADIYQTPRYLVIGTGKKITLECSQTMGHDKMYWYQQDPGMELHLIHYSYGVNSTEKGDLSSESTVSRIRTEHFPLTLESARPSHTSQYLCASSEYALDTEAFFGQGTRLTVV.

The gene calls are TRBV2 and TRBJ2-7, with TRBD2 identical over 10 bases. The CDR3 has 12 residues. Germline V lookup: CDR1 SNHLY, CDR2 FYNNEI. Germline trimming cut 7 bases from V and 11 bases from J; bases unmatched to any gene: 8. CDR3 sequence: CASKAGGPAEYF. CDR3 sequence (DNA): TGTGCCAGCAAAGCGGGAGGGCCAGCGGAGTACTTC.

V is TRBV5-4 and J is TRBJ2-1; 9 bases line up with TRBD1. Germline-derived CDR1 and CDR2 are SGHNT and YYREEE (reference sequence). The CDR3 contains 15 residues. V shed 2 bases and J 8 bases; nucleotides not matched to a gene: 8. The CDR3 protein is CASSFGDRVFDEQFF. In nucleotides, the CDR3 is TGTGCCAGCAGCTTTGGGGACAGGGTTTTTGATGAGCAGTTCTTC.

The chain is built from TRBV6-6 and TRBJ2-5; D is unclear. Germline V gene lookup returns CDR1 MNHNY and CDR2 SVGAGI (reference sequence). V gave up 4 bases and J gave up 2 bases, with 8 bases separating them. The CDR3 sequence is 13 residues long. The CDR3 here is CASSSPGQETQYF. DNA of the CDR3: TGTGCCAGCAGTTCACCAGGACAAGAGACCCAGTACTTC.

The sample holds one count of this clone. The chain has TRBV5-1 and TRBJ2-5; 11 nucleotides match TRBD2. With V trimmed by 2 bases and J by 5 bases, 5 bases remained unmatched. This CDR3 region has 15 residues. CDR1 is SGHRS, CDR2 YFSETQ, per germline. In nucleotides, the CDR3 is TGCGCCAGCAGCTTTAGCGGGAGGGTATCGGAGACCCAGTACTTC. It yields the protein CASSFSGRVSETQYF.

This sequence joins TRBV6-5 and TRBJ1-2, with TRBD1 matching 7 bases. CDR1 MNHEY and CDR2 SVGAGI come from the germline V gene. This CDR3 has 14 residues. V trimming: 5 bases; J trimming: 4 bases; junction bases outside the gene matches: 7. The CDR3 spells CASSELGQRYGYTF. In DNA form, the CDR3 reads TGTGCCAGCAGTGAACTGGGACAGCGCTATGGCTACACCTTC.

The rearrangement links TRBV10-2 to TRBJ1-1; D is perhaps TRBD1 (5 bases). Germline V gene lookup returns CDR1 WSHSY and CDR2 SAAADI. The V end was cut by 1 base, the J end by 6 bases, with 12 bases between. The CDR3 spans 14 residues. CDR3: CASSEWGRTAEAFF. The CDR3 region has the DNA TGCGCCAGCAGTGAGTGGGGCAGGACCGCTGAAGCTTTCTTT.

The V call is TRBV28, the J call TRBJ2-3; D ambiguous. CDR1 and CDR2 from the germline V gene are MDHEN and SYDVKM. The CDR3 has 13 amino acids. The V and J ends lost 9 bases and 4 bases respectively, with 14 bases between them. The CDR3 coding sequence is TGTGCCAGTGGTTTGGCAGGCGCAGATACGCAGTATTTT. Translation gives CASGLAGADTQYF.